The 8 T cell receptor beta chains given below trace back to one sample, sequenced in a study of T cells in Graves' hyperthyroidism and ophthalmopathy. RNA transcripts yielded amplified TCR beta CDR3 regions. First-round RT-PCR with HTBI primers amplified the TCR CDR3 region. TCRdb re-called the multiplex PCR reads with MiXCR, one entry per CDR3 protein. The sample yields approximately 490,000 distinct CDR3 sequences, under 25% seen once. The sample consisted of blood. The receptors shown here come from a woman in her seventies with Graves' ophthalmopathy.

This clonotype was recorded a few times. V gene TRBV4-3 combines with J gene TRBJ1-1; D is unclear. Germline V gene lookup returns CDR1 LGHNA and CDR2 YSLEER. Trimming shortened V by 0 bases and J by 1 base, and 9 bases separated the two germline ends. This CDR3 contains 15 residues. The CDR3 spells CASSQDLKGNTEAFF. For the CDR3, the DNA is TGCGCCAGCAGCCAAGATCTAAAGGGGAACACTGAAGCTTTCTTT.

The chain carries TRBV7-3 and TRBJ2-2, with D possibly matching TRBD2 (5 bases). Germline V lookup: CDR1 SGHTA, CDR2 FQGTGA. The length of the CDR3 is 13 residues. V was shortened by 3 bases and J by 7 bases, with 9 bases between the two germline ends. CDR3 DNA: TGTGCCAGCAGCTTCTCCGGGAACGGGGAGCTGTTTTTT. Amino acids: CASSFSGNGELFF.

This clonotype was observed a handful of times. The chain is built from TRBV12-3 or TRBV12-4 and TRBJ1-2; 9 positions match TRBD1. The junction had 11 bases not matched to a gene; V was cut back by 6 bases and J by 3 bases. The CDR3 spans 16 residues. The CDR3: CASSVYWTGDDYGYTF. CDR3 coding DNA: TGTGCCAGCAGCGTATACTGGACAGGGGATGACTATGGCTACACCTTC.

The rearrangement joins TRBV5-1 to TRBJ1-2, with TRBD1 matching over 9 bases. Germline trimming cut 4 bases from V and 5 bases from J; bases unmatched to any gene: 9. Germline V gene lookup returns CDR1 SGHRS and CDR2 YFSETQ. There are 15 residues in the CDR3. The CDR3 nucleotides are TGCGCCAGCAGCCTCTCGGGACAGGGAAGATATGGCTACACCTTC. This codes for CASSLSGQGRYGYTF.

The CDR3 DNA follows: TGTGCCAGCTCAGCGGGCAACGAGCAGTACTTC. Its protein product is CASSAGNEQYF. V and J are TRBV27 and TRBJ2-7; the D gene is possibly TRBD2 (6 bases). Looked up from germline, CDR1 is MNHEY and CDR2 is SMNVEV (reference sequence). The germline V and J ends were trimmed by 8 bases and 5 bases, with 10 bases remaining between them. The CDR3 extends over 11 amino acids.

The chain combines TRBV20-1 with TRBJ1-3, with D uncertain. The CDR3 loop spans 16 amino acids. The germline V and J ends were trimmed by 3 bases and 1 base, with 16 bases remaining between them. Germline CDR1 reads DFQATT; CDR2 reads SNEGSKA (reference sequence). The CDR3 spells CSARDSNVGSGNTIYF. DNA of the CDR3: TGCAGTGCTAGGGATAGCAACGTAGGGTCTGGAAACACCATATATTTT.

DNA of the CDR3: TGTGCCTGGAGTGATCGGACAGGGGGCCTCCCGGCCCCATCGCAGTATTTT. Amino acid sequence: CAWSDRTGGLPAPSQYF. The rearrangement uses TRBV30 and TRBJ2-3, with 11 bases matching TRBD1. J lost 10 bases, V lost 1 base, and 16 bases had no gene match. CDR3 length: 17 residues. From germline, CDR1 is GTSNPN and CDR2 SVGIG (reference sequence).

In this sample, this clonotype turned up a few times. This sequence joins TRBV14 and TRBJ2-7; D call uncertain. Germline V gene data show CDR1 as SGHDN and CDR2 as FVKESK. CDR3 size: 15 residues. The ends were cut back, 4 bases at V and 3 bases at J, with 16 bases in the middle. The CDR3 sequence: CASSRRGGRSYEQYF. The CDR3 nucleotides read TGTGCCAGCAGCCGGCGAGGCGGCAGGAGCTACGAGCAGTACTTC.